The 20 T cell receptor beta chains reported below all come from one sample, sequenced in a study of radiotherapy plus CTLA-4 blockade in lung cancer. Measured with immunoSEQ multiplex PCR; TCRdb has only the in-frame clones, and not every one. The sample shows roughly 66,000 clones, about 80% of them seen only once. Material: peripheral blood, obtained from a patient treated with radiotherapy plus ipilimumab. The receptors come from a human donor with non-small cell lung cancer who had a partial response to radiotherapy plus ipilimumab.

The CDR3 nucleotides read TGCGCCAGCAGCTTGGGTGCGACGGGAAGCCAAGAGACCCAGTACTTC. Protein product: CASSLGATGSQETQYF. The rearrangement joins TRBV5-1 to TRBJ2-5; D perhaps matches TRBD2 (5 bases). Trimming pared 0 bases from V and 1 base from J, leaving 13 bases between. The CDR3 is made up of 16 amino acids. CDR1 is SGHRS and CDR2 is YFSETQ in the germline V gene.

The rearrangement uses TRBV7-9 and TRBJ1-1; D perhaps matches TRBD1 (5 bases). Trimming took 1 base from V and 3 from J, leaving 6 bases between them. Germline V lookup: CDR1 SEHNR, CDR2 FQNEAQ (reference sequence). CDR3 size: 13 residues. CDR3 region: CASSLVGDTEAFF. CDR3 DNA: TGTGCCAGCAGCTTAGTAGGGGACACTGAAGCTTTCTTT.

The rearrangement uses TRBV30 and TRBJ1-5, with TRBD1 identical over 7 bases. This CDR3 spans 14 amino acids. V was pared by 3 bases and J by 6 bases, with 8 bases of the junction left unmatched. Germline CDR1 is GTSNPN and CDR2 is SVGIG (reference sequence). The CDR3 nucleotides are TGTGCCTGGAGCCCCATCTCAGGGGGTCAGCCCCAGCATTTT. The encoded protein is CAWSPISGGQPQHF. Combining the CDR3 with reference TRBV30 and TRBJ1-5 gives the whole variable domain SQTIHQWPATLVQPVGSPLSLECTVEGTSNPNLYWYRQAAGRGLQLLFYSVGIGQISSEVPQNLSASRPQDRQFILSSKKLLLSDSGFYLCAWSPISGGQPQHFGDGTRLSIL.

V gene TRBV7-9 combines with J gene TRBJ1-1, with D tentatively TRBD1 (5 bases). The CDR3 runs to 14 residues. Deletions cut 1 base from V and 1 base from J, with 7 bases between. Germline V lookup: CDR1 SEHNR, CDR2 FQNEAQ (reference sequence). The CDR3 DNA reads TGTGCCAGCAGCTTAGGGAGGGGGAACACTGAAGCTTTCTTT. It translates to CASSLGRGNTEAFF.

The chain joins TRBV21-1 to TRBJ1-4. TRBV21-1 is a known pseudogene. The CDR3 is 15 residues long. CDR3 DNA: TGTGCCAGCAGCAAAGACACGGGGTTTCGAGAAAAACTGTTTTTT. This encodes CASSKDTGFREKLFF.

This chain joins TRBV28 and TRBJ2-3; tentative D call: TRBD1 (6 bases). This CDR3 has 16 residues. Germline V gives CDR1 MDHEN, CDR2 SYDVKM. V was shortened by 2 bases and J by 2 bases, with 14 bases between the two germline ends. DNA of the CDR3: TGTGCCAGCAGTTTAGCGCGCTCAGGGGACACAGATACGCAGTATTTT. As protein: CASSLARSGDTDTQYF.

The chain carries TRBV28 and TRBJ2-7; 12 bases map to TRBD2. CDR3 length equals 19 residues. Germline assignment: CDR1 MDHEN and CDR2 SYDVKM. The junction had 13 bases not matched to a gene; V was cut back by 2 bases and J by 2 bases. The CDR3 protein is CASSLLGLAGLSRPYEQYF. CDR3 in DNA: TGTGCCAGCAGTTTACTGGGACTAGCGGGCTTGTCGCGTCCCTACGAGCAGTACTTC.

The rearrangement links TRBV4-1 to TRBJ2-7; 8 bases are shared with TRBD2. CDR1 is MGHRA and CDR2 is YSYEKL in the germline V gene. The CDR3 is 18 residues long. After removal of 0 bases from V and 2 bases from J, the junction contained 12 bases not matched to a gene. The CDR3 sequence: CASSQDPPQREGPYEQYF. The CDR3 DNA reads as TGCGCCAGCAGCCAAGATCCCCCCCAACGGGAGGGACCCTACGAGCAGTACTTC.

The rearrangement uses TRBV30 and TRBJ2-3, with 9 bases matching TRBD1. Looked up from germline, CDR1 is GTSNPN and CDR2 is SVGIG (reference sequence). Trimming took 2 bases from V and 5 from J; bases not matched to a gene: 8. The CDR3 is 15 residues long. Here the CDR3 reads CAWSRRTGAGDTQYF. The CDR3 nucleotides read TGTGCCTGGAGTAGGAGGACAGGGGCCGGAGATACGCAGTATTTT.

This sequence joins TRBV6-5 and TRBJ1-4, with TRBD1 as a possible D gene (5 bases). The ends were cut back, 5 bases at V and 3 bases at J, with 10 bases in the middle. The CDR3 length is 14 residues. Germline V gene lookup returns CDR1 MNHEY and CDR2 SVGAGI. CDR3 DNA sequence: TGTGCCAGCAGTGGGACTTGGCCTAATGAAAAACTGTTTTTT. This encodes CASSGTWPNEKLFF.

The chain links TRBV29-1 to TRBJ2-1, with 12 bases that match TRBD2. This CDR3 is built from 15 residues. With V trimmed by 5 bases and J by 7 bases, 9 bases remained unmatched. Germline V gene data show CDR1 as SQVTM and CDR2 as ANQGSEA. As DNA, the CDR3 is TGCAGCGTTCACCCGACTAGCGGGAGTGGAAATGAGCAGTTCTTC. Protein: CSVHPTSGSGNEQFF.

The chain has TRBV7-3 and TRBJ2-5, with D maybe TRBD2 (5 bases). The CDR3 is made up of 15 amino acids. The V and J ends lost 3 bases and 4 bases respectively, with 15 bases between them. CDR1 is SGHTA and CDR2 is FQGTGA in the germline V gene. CDR3 DNA: TGTGCCAGCAGCTTCTCGGACTCCAAGGGAGAGACCCAGTACTTC. This codes for CASSFSDSKGETQYF.

This rearrangement joins TRBV6-1 to TRBJ1-5, with 7 bases that match TRBD1. This CDR3 has 13 amino acids. CDR1 is MNHNS, CDR2 SASEGT, per germline. V lost 6 bases to trimming and J lost 4 bases; unmatched junction nucleotides: 3. The CDR3 is CASRGTANQPQHF. The CDR3 DNA reads TGTGCCAGCAGAGGGACAGCTAATCAGCCCCAGCATTTT.

The genes are TRBV11-2 and TRBJ2-7, with D uncertain. The CDR3 extends over 15 amino acids. CDR1 and CDR2 from the germline V gene are SGHAT and FQNNGV. Trimming left V 4 bases short and J 2 bases short, with 15 bases between. CDR3 nucleotide sequence: TGTGCCAGCAGCTCACACGGCGGTTTAACCTACGAGCAGTACTTC. Its protein is CASSSHGGLTYEQYF.

The chain's CDR3 is CASSESAGGRETQYF. As DNA, the CDR3 is TGCGCCAGCAGTGAGTCGGCGGGAGGGCGAGAGACCCAGTACTTC. The V gene is TRBV10-1, the J gene TRBJ2-5, with 9 bases fitting TRBD2. The germline gives CDR1 WNHNN, CDR2 SYGVQD (reference sequence). The CDR3 is made up of 15 amino acids. Trimming cost V 0 bases and J 4 bases; bases outside gene matches: 3.

V is TRBV29-1 and J is TRBJ2-7; TRBD1 matches at 10 bases. Germline V gene data show CDR1 as SQVTM and CDR2 as ANQGSEA. The ends lost 2 bases at V and 2 bases at J; junction bases unmatched: 12. This CDR3 has 17 amino acids. Written as DNA, the CDR3 is TGCAGCGTTGAAAATCAGGGGGACAGGGGAAGGGCCTACGAGCAGTACTTC. Its translation: CSVENQGDRGRAYEQYF.

This clone appeared once. This chain's CDR3 is CASSWTGGASYEQYF. The CDR3 DNA is TGTGCCAGCAGTTGGACAGGGGGTGCCTCCTACGAGCAGTACTTC. The rearrangement uses TRBV6-1 and TRBJ2-7, with TRBD1 matching over 10 bases. Trimming took 5 bases from V and 0 from J; bases not matched to a gene: 4. Germline assignment: CDR1 MNHNS and CDR2 SASEGT. The CDR3 is 15 residues long.

The chain carries TRBV5-4 and TRBJ2-1; 10 positions agree with TRBD2. The CDR3 has 14 amino acids. The V segment lost 4 bases and the J segment 8 bases; nucleotides outside the gene matches: 6. Germline CDR1 reads SGHNT; CDR2 reads YYREEE (reference sequence). The CDR3 sequence: CASSVSGRNDEQFF. The CDR3 bases are TGTGCCAGCAGCGTTAGCGGGAGGAATGATGAGCAGTTCTTC.

V is TRBV7-2 and J is TRBJ2-1; TRBD2 matches at 11 bases. Unmatched junction bases numbered 13, after V lost 8 bases and J lost 10 bases. CDR1 SGHTA and CDR2 FQGNSA come from the germline V gene. The CDR3 is made up of 15 amino acids. This CDR3 is CASRGDSGRAWEQFF. The CDR3 DNA reads as TGTGCCAGCCGAGGGGATAGCGGGAGGGCGTGGGAGCAGTTCTTC.

The rearrangement joins TRBV9 to TRBJ2-2; no reliable D call. CDR1 is SGDLS, CDR2 YYNGEE, per germline. Deletions cut 7 bases from V and 8 bases from J, with 9 bases between. The CDR3 consists of 11 residues. The CDR3 DNA sequence: TGTGCCAGCGGCCGTATTGGGGAGCTGTTTTTT. Its translation is CASGRIGELFF.